This T cell receptor beta chain was captured by sequencing in a study of T cells in Graves' hyperthyroidism and ophthalmopathy. General study findings and limits: Median prediction lead before ophthalmopathy onset was around 7 months with the model.

V was pared by 1 base and J by 1 base, with 16 bases between. CDR1 and CDR2 (germline): SGHTA, FQGNSA. The CDR3 consists of 17 residues. TCR beta CDR3 regions were amplified from RNA. When the TCR CDR3 underwent first-round RT-PCR, the HTBI primer set was used. TCRdb redid the calling of the multiplex PCR reads with MiXCR, one entry per CDR3 protein. The data contain hundreds of thousands of distinct CDR3 sequences, roughly 32% of them singletons. Worth noting for this clonotype: Its antigen is unidentified.

The clonotype comes from a woman between 40 and 50 years old with Graves' hyperthyroidism. Source material: blood. J is TRBJ2-5 and V is TRBV7-2; D possibly corresponds to TRBD2 (5 bases). The CDR3 protein is CASSLGPAGDLQETQYF. CDR3 coding DNA: TGTGCCAGCAGCTTAGGGCCTGCGGGCGATCTCCAAGAGACCCAGTACTTC.